The subject of this entry is one TCR beta chain. Its target is unknown. The protocol was immunoSEQ multiplex PCR, while the TCRdb copy is restricted to in-frame clones and leaves out a portion. This table has roughly 60,000 clones, about 93% appearing once. These data originate in a study of graft-versus-host responses after intestinal transplantation. General observations from the study: Researchers found peak circulating GvH clone levels linked to early post-transplant HvG declines.

CDR1 is MNHNS, CDR2 SASEGT, per germline. Trimming left V 1 base short and J 1 base short, with 6 bases between. This CDR3 region has 14 residues. The V and J genes are TRBV6-1 and TRBJ2-3; tentative D call: TRBD1 (5 bases). This clonotype was sampled from a human patient who received an intestinal transplant, so some T cells may come from the graft donor. The sample in question was PBMCs, obtained 118 days after intestinal transplantation. The CDR3 bases are TGTGCCAGCAGTGAAGGGGGCGGCACAGATACGCAGTATTTT. The encoded protein is CASSEGGGTDTQYF.